This entry lists 23 T cell receptor beta chains sequenced from one sample in a study of control samples from healthy donors and cancer patients. Repertoires were generated with immunoSEQ multiplex PCR, while TCRdb's copy carries only in-frame clones and drops some. The sample includes 84,000 or so clones, 84% of them seen just once. Sequencing was performed on PBMCs. The receptors were sampled from a man in his sixties with head and neck cancer.

The V gene is TRBV5-1, the J gene TRBJ2-7; D gene uncertain. This CDR3 spans 16 amino acids. The V end lost 0 bases, the J end lost 0 bases, and 13 bases lay between the germline ends. Germline CDR1 is SGHRS and CDR2 is YFSETQ. The CDR3 DNA reads as TGCGCCAGCAGCTTGGGGATCCCTCGCCACTCCTACGAGCAGTACTTC. This codes for CASSLGIPRHSYEQYF.

The genes are TRBV5-1 and TRBJ1-1, with D unresolved. V shed 4 bases and J shed 1 base, with 14 bases lying between them. Germline values: CDR1 SGHRS, CDR2 YFSETQ. This CDR3 contains 15 residues. CDR3 amino acids: CASSLAGSRNTEAFF. The CDR3 nucleotides read TGCGCCAGCAGCCTCGCGGGCAGCAGGAACACTGAAGCTTTCTTT.

The chain couples TRBV6-6 to TRBJ1-2, with D hard to call. V lost 6 bases and J 2 bases, leaving 13 bases between the germline ends. Germline CDR1 MNHNY, CDR2 SVGAGI (reference sequence). This CDR3 region has 14 residues. In DNA form, the CDR3 reads TGTGCCAGCAGCCACACCAACTCGAACTATGGCTACACCTTC. Translated, it gives CASSHTNSNYGYTF.

This clone was seen a single time. The chain carries TRBV27 and TRBJ2-2, with D perhaps matching TRBD2 (5 bases). Germline assignment: CDR1 MNHEY and CDR2 SMNVEV (reference sequence). The CDR3 is made up of 15 amino acids. V dropped 3 bases and J dropped 4 bases, with 12 bases sitting between them. CDR3 bases: TGTGCCAGCAGTTTCTATACGGGAACCACCGGGGAGCTGTTTTTT. Translating gives CASSFYTGTTGELFF.

The J gene is TRBJ2-2, the V gene TRBV12-3 or TRBV12-4; D may match TRBD1 or TRBD2 (6 bases each). Trimming removed 7 bases at V and 6 bases at J, with 12 bases between. This CDR3 is 13 amino acids long. As DNA, the CDR3 is TGTGCCAGCAACTACGGGGGCGCCGGGGAGCTGTTTTTT. This sequence encodes CASNYGGAGELFF.

The CDR3: CAISRDEGTEAFF. CDR3 bases: TGTGCCATCAGCAGGGATGAAGGCACTGAAGCTTTCTTT. The V gene is TRBV10-3, the J gene TRBJ1-1; tentatively, D is TRBD1 (5 bases). The V gene lost 6 bases and the J gene lost 4 bases, with 12 bases spanning the gap. The CDR3 totals 13 residues. Per the germline V gene, CDR1 is ENHRY and CDR2 is SYGVKD.

The J gene is TRBJ2-1, the V gene TRBV6-1; TRBD1 agrees at 7 bases. Unmatched junction bases numbered 3, after V lost 6 bases and J lost 1 base. This CDR3 comprises 14 residues. Germline loops: CDR1 MNHNS, CDR2 SASEGT. The CDR3 nucleotides read TGTGCCAGCAGCCAACAGGGGTCCTACAATGAGCAGTTCTTC. Translation: CASSQQGSYNEQFF.

The gene calls are TRBV18 and TRBJ2-7; D call uncertain. This CDR3 region has 14 residues. V shed 3 bases and J shed 5 bases, with 14 bases lying between them. CDR1 and CDR2 from the germline V gene are KGHSH and LQKENI. Here the CDR3 reads CASSPQSGVDEQYF. Written as DNA, the CDR3 is TGTGCCAGCTCACCGCAAAGTGGCGTGGACGAGCAGTACTTC.

The rearrangement links TRBV10-3 to TRBJ1-5; no clear D. CDR3 length: 15 residues. V lost 6 bases, J lost 0 bases, and 12 bases lay in between. CDR1 ENHRY and CDR2 SYGVKD come from the germline V gene. This CDR3 is CAISSTLYSNQPQHF. CDR3 in DNA: TGTGCCATCAGCTCGACACTATATAGCAATCAGCCCCAGCATTTT.

The V call is TRBV15, the J call TRBJ1-2; D might be TRBD1 (6 bases). Trimming removed 1 base from V and 4 bases from J, with 22 bases in between. The CDR3 is 18 residues long. The germline gives CDR1 LNHNV, CDR2 YYDKDF (reference sequence). The CDR3 DNA is TGTGCCACCAGCAGAGGGACAGCCAGGCTGGATTTCGGCTATGGCTACACCTTC. This encodes CATSRGTARLDFGYGYTF.

This clone was counted a single time. The rearrangement joins TRBV21-1 to TRBJ1-5; the table's D gene call, TRBD1, was not cross checked with the DNA. TRBV21-1 is a pseudogene segment. The CDR3 totals 17 residues. As DNA, the CDR3 is TGTGCCAGCAGCAAATTCATCGACAGGGTATCCTATCAGCCCCAGCATTTT. Translated, it gives CASSKFIDRVSYQPQHF.

This chain joins TRBV6-1 and TRBJ1-5, with D perhaps TRBD1 (6 bases). This CDR3 contains 14 residues. Trimming left V 1 base short and J 2 bases short, with 6 bases between. Germline assignment: CDR1 MNHNS and CDR2 SASEGT. The CDR3 is CASSEGQGNQPQHF. CDR3 coding DNA: TGTGCCAGCAGTGAAGGACAGGGCAATCAGCCCCAGCATTTT.

V usage is TRBV7-9 and J usage is TRBJ1-1, with D hard to call. CDR3 length: 13 residues. Trimming stripped 2 bases from V and 2 bases from J, with 6 bases between. Germline CDR1 and CDR2: SEHNR and FQNEAQ (reference sequence). CDR3 bases: TGTGCCAGCAGCTTAATGGACAACACTGAAGCTTTCTTT. It encodes CASSLMDNTEAFF.

The gene calls are TRBV28 and TRBJ2-6, with D unresolved. CDR3 size: 16 residues. V lost 3 bases and J lost 0, with 9 bases in between. Germline V gene data show CDR1 as MDHEN and CDR2 as SYDVKM. CDR3 protein: CASSLASISGANVLTF. For the CDR3, the DNA is TGTGCCAGCAGTTTGGCGAGTATCTCTGGGGCCAACGTCCTGACTTTC.

The V and J genes are TRBV5-4 and TRBJ1-1; 7 bases line up with TRBD1. V shed 4 bases and J 3 bases; nucleotides not matched to a gene: 3. Germline V CDR1 and CDR2: SGHNT, YYREEE (reference sequence). The CDR3 is 13 residues long. The CDR3 spells CASSRDRHTEAFF. Written as DNA, the CDR3 is TGTGCCAGCAGCAGGGACAGACACACTGAAGCTTTCTTT.

The chain is built from TRBV6-5 and TRBJ1-1, with D uncertain. Germline V gene lookup returns CDR1 MNHEY and CDR2 SVGAGI. This CDR3 is 14 amino acids long. V lost 6 bases and J 6 bases, leaving 17 bases between the germline ends. As DNA, the CDR3 is TGTGCCAGCAGCCGTTTAGTGGTAATCGCTGAAGCTTTCTTT. This translates into CASSRLVVIAEAFF.

The V and J genes are TRBV12-3 or TRBV12-4 and TRBJ1-1, with D maybe TRBD1 (6 bases). Trimming shortened V by 4 bases and J by 1 base, and 7 bases separated the two germline ends. The CDR3 sequence is 13 residues long. In nucleotides, the CDR3 is TGTGCCAGCAGTTGGACAGAGAACACTGAAGCTTTCTTT. This encodes CASSWTENTEAFF.

This rearrangement joins TRBV11-2 to TRBJ2-1, with 11 bases fitting TRBD2. Germline CDR1 is SGHAT and CDR2 is FQNNGV. V shed 5 bases and J 9 bases; nucleotides not matched to a gene: 9. The CDR3 is made up of 15 amino acids. The chain's CDR3 is CASSTTSGSSSEQFF. The DNA for the CDR3 is TGTGCCAGCAGCACAACTAGCGGGAGTTCTAGTGAGCAGTTCTTC.

This clone is a singleton in its sample. This chain uses TRBV5-1 with TRBJ2-7; D possibly matches TRBD1 or TRBD2 (6 bases each). Trimming took 4 bases from V and 6 from J, leaving 23 bases between them. The CDR3 extends over 16 amino acids. Germline loops: CDR1 SGHRS, CDR2 YFSETQ. The DNA of the CDR3 is TGCGCCAGCAGCCCCCGAGGGGGAGGTCTATCGGGCGAGCAGTACTTC. Protein product: CASSPRGGGLSGEQYF.

CDR3 region: CATSDSASGRTKNIQYF. CDR3 sequence (DNA): TGTGCCACCAGTGATTCAGCTAGCGGGAGGACCAAAAACATTCAGTACTTC. The V and J genes are TRBV24-1 and TRBJ2-4; 11 nucleotides match TRBD2. From germline, CDR1 is KGHDR and CDR2 SFDVKD. The CDR3 is 17 amino acids. The ends lost 2 bases at V and 2 bases at J; junction bases unmatched: 4.

The J gene is TRBJ2-1, the V gene TRBV13; D is ambiguous. The CDR3 sequence is 15 residues long. The V gene lost 2 bases and the J gene lost 0 bases, with 8 bases spanning the gap. Germline CDR1 is PRHDT and CDR2 is FYEKMQ (reference sequence). The CDR3: CASSLIWDSYNEQFF. The CDR3 nucleotides are TGTGCCAGCAGCTTAATTTGGGACTCCTACAATGAGCAGTTCTTC. Based on the CDR3 plus reference TRBV13 and TRBJ2-1, the full variable domain is AAGVIQSPRHLIKEKRETATLKCYPIPRHDTVYWYQQGPGQDPQFLISFYEKMQSDKGSIPDRFSAQQFSDYHSELNMSSLELGDSALYFCASSLIWDSYNEQFFGPGTRLTVL.

The gene calls are TRBV2 and TRBJ1-4; D remains ambiguous. This CDR3 is 15 amino acids long. CDR1 is SNHLY, CDR2 FYNNEI, per germline. V was pared by 7 bases and J by 5 bases, with 17 bases between. CDR3 nucleotides: TGTGCCAGCACGGGGAGAGTGACCGCCAATGAAAAACTGTTTTTT. This translates into CASTGRVTANEKLFF.

The chain has TRBV4-2 and TRBJ1-2, with 7 positions matching TRBD1. The CDR3 loop spans 16 amino acids. J was trimmed by 4 bases and V by 0 bases; bases with no gene match: 8. The germline CDR1 and CDR2 sequences are LGHNA and YNFKEQ. CDR3 coding DNA: TGTGCCAGCAGCCAAGACGTTGCAGGGGGGACCTATGGCTACACCTTC. Its protein product is CASSQDVAGGTYGYTF.